Ten or more counts support the clone carrying this T cell receptor beta chain. Its cognate antigen is unknown. TCRdb redid the calling of the 5' RACE reads with MiXCR, one entry per CDR3 protein. There are fewer than 30,000 distinct CDR3 sequences in the sample; more than 10% occur only once, and about 16% lies in the top ten. The CDR3 has 13 residues. V dropped 8 bases and J dropped 3; count of bases not matched to a gene: 4. CDR1 is SGHRS and CDR2 is YFSETQ in the germline V gene. This record comes from a study of T-cell memory formation after mild COVID-19. Study-wide findings and caveats: CD4+ contracting clones were found mainly in CM and EM, and CD8+ ones in EMRA.

The chain carries TRBV5-1 and TRBJ1-1; TRBD1 aligns across 10 bases. The clonotype comes from an adult woman who had mild COVID-19 (a few samples of this study predate the infection). Cell type and time point are not known. The source material was PBMCs or a T cell subset sorted from them (not recorded which). DNA for the CDR3: TGCGCCAGTAGGGACAGGGGCGACACTGAAGCTTTCTTT. It is translated as CASRDRGDTEAFF. Full variable domain (remainder filled in from reference TRBV5-1 and TRBJ1-1): KAGVTQTPRYLIKTRGQQVTLSCSPISGHRSVSWYQQTPGQGLQFLFEYFSETQRNKGNFPGRFSGRQFSNSRSEMNVSTLELGDSALYLCASRDRGDTEAFFGQGTRLTVV.